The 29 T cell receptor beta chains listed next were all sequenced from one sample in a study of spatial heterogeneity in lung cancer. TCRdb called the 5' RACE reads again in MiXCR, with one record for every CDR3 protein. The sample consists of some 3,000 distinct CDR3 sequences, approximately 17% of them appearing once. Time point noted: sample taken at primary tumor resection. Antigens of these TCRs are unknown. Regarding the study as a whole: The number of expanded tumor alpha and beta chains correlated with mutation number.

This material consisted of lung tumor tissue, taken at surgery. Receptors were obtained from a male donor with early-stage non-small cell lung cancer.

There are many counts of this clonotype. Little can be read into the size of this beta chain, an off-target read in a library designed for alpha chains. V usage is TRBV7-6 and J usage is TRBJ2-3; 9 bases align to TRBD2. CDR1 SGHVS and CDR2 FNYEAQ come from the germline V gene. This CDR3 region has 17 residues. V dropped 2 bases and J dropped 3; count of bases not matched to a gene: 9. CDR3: CASSLSRAGGLTDTQYF. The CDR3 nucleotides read TGTGCCAGCAGCTTATCCCGCGCGGGGGGGCTTACAGATACGCAGTATTTT.

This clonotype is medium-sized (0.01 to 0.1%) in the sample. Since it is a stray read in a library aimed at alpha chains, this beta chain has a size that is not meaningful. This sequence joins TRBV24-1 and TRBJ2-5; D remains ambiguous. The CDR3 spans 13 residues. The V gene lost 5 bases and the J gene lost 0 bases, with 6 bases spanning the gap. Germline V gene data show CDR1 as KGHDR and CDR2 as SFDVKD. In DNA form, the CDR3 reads TGTGCCACCAGTGGAGCCTACCAAGAGACCCAGTACTTC. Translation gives CATSGAYQETQYF.

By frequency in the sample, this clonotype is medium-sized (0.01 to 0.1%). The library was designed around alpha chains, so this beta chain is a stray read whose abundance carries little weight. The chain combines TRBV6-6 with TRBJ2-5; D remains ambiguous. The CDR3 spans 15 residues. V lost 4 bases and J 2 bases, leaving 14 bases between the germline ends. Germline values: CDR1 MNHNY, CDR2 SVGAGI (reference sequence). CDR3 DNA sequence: TGTGCCAGCAGTTCCTCCCTTGGATGGCAAGAGACCCAGTACTTC. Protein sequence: CASSSSLGWQETQYF.

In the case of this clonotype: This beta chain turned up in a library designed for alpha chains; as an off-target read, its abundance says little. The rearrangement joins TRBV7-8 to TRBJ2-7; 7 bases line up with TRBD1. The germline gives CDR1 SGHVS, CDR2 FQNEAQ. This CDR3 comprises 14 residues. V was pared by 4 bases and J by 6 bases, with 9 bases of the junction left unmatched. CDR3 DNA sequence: TGTGCCAGCAGCTCAGACAGGGTCCTGGGCGAGCAGTACTTC. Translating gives CASSSDRVLGEQYF.

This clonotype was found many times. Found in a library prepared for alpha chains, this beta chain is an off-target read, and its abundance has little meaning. CDR3 nucleotide sequence: TGTGCCAGCAGTATGGGACTCCACTACGAGCAGTACTTC. It encodes CASSMGLHYEQYF. The V call is TRBV28, the J call TRBJ2-7, with D perhaps matching TRBD2 (6 bases). The V and J ends lost 5 bases and 3 bases respectively, with 11 bases between them. The CDR3 runs to 13 residues. From germline, CDR1 is MDHEN and CDR2 SYDVKM.

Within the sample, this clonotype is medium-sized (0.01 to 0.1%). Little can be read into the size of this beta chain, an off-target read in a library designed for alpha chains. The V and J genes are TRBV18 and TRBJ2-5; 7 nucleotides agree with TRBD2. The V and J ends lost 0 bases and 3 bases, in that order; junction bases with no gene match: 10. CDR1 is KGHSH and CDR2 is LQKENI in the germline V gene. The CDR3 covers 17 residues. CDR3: CASSPPNAGRGEETQYF. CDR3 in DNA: TGTGCCAGCTCACCACCGAACGCGGGACGGGGGGAAGAGACCCAGTACTTC.

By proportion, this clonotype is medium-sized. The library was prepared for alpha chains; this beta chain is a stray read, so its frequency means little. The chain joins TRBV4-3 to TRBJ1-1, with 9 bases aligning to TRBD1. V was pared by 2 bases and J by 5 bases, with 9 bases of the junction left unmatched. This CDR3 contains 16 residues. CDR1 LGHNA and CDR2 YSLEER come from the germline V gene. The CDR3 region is CASSQRTGQGGTEAFF. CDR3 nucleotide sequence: TGCGCCAGCAGCCAACGGACGGGACAGGGCGGTACTGAAGCTTTCTTT.

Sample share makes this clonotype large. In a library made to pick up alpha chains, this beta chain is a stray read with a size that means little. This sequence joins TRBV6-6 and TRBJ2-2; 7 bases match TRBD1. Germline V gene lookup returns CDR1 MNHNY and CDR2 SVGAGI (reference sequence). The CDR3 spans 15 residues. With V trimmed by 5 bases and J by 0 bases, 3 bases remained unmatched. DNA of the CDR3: TGTGCCAGCAGTCCCGGACAGGCGAACACCGGGGAGCTGTTTTTT. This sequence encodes CASSPGQANTGELFF.

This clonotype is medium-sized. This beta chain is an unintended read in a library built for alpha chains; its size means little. CDR3: CSGTSGSGREQFF. CDR3 DNA: TGCAGCGGGACTAGCGGAAGTGGTCGGGAGCAGTTCTTC. V and J are TRBV29-1 and TRBJ2-1; 10 nucleotides match TRBD2. The V gene's germline CDR1 is SQVTM and CDR2 ANQGSEA. V was pared by 7 bases and J by 10 bases, with 10 bases of the junction left unmatched. This CDR3 spans 13 amino acids.

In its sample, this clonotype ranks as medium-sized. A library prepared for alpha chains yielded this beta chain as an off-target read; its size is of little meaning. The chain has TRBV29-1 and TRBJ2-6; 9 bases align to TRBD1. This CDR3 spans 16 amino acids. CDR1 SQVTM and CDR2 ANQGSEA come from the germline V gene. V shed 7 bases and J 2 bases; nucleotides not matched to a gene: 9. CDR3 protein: CSATLDRGAGANVLTF. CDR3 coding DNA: TGCAGCGCTACCTTGGACAGGGGAGCTGGGGCCAACGTCCTGACTTTC. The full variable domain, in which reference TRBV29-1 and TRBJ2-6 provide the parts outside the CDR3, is SAVISQKPSRDICQRGTSLTIQCQVDSQVTMMFWYRQQPGQSLTLIATANQGSEATYESGFVIDKFPISRPNLTFSTLTVSNMSPEDSSIYLCSATLDRGAGANVLTFGAGSRLTVL.

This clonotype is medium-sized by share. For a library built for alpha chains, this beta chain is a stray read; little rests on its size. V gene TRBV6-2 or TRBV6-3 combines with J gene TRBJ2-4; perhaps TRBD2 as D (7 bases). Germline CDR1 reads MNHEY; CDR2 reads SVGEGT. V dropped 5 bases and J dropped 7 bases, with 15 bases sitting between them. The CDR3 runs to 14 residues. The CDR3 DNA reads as TGTGCCAGCAGTCCGCGGGGGCGCGGGAACATTCAGTACTTC. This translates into CASSPRGRGNIQYF.

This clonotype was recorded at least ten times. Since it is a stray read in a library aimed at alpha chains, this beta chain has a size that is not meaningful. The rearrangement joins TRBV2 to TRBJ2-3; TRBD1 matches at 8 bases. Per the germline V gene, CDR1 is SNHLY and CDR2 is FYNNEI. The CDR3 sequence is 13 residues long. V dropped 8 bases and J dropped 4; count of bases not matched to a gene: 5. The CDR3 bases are TGTGCCAGCGAGGGGACAGGCGCAGATACGCAGTATTTT. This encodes CASEGTGADTQYF.

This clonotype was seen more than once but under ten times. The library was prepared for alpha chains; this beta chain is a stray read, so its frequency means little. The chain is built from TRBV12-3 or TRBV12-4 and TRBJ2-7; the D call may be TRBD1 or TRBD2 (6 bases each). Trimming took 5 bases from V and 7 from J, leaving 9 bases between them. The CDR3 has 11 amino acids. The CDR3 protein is CASSIGGEQYF. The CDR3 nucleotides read TGTGCCAGCAGTATAGGGGGGGAGCAGTACTTC.

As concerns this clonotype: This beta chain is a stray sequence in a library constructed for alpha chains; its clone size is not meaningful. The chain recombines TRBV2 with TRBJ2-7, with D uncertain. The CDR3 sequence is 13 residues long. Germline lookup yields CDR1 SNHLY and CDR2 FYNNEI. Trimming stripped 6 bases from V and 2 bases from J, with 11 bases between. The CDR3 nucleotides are TGTGCCAGCAGGGTAGCTGGCCCCTACGAGCAGTACTTC. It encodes CASRVAGPYEQYF.

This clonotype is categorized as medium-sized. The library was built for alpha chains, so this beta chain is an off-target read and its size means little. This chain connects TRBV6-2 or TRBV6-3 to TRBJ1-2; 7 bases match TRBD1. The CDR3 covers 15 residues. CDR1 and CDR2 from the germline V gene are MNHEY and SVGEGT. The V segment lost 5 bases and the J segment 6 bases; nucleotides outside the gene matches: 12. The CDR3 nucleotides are TGTGCCAGCAGTACCTCTCTCGGGACAGAGAATGGCTACACCTTC. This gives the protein CASSTSLGTENGYTF.

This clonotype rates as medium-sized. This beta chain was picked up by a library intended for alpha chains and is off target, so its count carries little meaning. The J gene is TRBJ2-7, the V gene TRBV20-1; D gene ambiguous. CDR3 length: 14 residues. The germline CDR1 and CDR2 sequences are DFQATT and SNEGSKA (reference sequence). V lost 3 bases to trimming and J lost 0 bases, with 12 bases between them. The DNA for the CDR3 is TGCAGTGCTAGTTCCACGACGGCCTCCTACGAGCAGTACTTC. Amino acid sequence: CSASSTTASYEQYF.

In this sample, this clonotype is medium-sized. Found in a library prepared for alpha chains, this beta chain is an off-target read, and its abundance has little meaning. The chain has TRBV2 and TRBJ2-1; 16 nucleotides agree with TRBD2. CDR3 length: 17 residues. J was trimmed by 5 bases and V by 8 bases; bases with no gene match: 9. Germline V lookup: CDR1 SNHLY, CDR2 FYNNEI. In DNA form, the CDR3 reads TGTGCCAGCCGGTTTGGGACTAGCGGGAGGGCGAACAATGAGCAGTTCTTC. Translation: CASRFGTSGRANNEQFF.

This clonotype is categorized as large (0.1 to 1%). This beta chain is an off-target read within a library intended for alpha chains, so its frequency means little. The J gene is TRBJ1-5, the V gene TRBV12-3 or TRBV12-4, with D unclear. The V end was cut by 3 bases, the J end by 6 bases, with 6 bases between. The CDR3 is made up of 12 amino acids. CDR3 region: CASSFAGQPQHF. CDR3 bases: TGTGCCAGCAGTTTTGCTGGTCAGCCCCAGCATTTT.

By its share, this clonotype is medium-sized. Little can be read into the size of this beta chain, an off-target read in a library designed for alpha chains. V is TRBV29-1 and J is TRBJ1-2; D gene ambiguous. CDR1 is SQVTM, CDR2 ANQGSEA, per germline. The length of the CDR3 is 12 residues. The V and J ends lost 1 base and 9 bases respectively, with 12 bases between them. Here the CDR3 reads CSVEASGGSYTF. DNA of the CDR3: TGCAGCGTTGAAGCCAGCGGAGGCAGCTACACCTTC. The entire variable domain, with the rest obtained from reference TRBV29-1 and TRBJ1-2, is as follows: SAVISQKPSRDICQRGTSLTIQCQVDSQVTMMFWYRQQPGQSLTLIATANQGSEATYESGFVIDKFPISRPNLTFSTLTVSNMSPEDSSIYLCSVEASGGSYTFGSGTRLTVV.

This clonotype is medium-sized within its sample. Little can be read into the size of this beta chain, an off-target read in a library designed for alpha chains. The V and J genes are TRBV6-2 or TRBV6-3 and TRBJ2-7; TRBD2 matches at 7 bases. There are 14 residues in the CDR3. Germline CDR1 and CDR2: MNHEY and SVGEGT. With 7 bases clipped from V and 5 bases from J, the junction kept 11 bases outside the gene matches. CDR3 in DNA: TGTGCCAGCATCCCGCCCGGGGGGAGCAACGAGCAGTACTTC. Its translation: CASIPPGGSNEQYF.

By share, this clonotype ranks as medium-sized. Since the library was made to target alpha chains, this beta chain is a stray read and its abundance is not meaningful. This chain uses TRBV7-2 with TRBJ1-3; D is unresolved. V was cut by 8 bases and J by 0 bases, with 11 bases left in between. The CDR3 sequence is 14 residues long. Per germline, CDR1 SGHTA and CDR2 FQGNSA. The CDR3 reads CASGFRSSGNTIYF. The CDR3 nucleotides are TGTGCCAGCGGGTTTAGGAGCTCTGGAAACACCATATATTTT.

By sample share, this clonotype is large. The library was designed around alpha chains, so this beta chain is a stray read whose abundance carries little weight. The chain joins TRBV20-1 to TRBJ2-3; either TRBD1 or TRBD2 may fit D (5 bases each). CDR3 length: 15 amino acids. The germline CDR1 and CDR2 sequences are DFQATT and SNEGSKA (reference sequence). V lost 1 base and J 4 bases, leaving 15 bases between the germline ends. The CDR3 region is CSARARDLGADTQYF. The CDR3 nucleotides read TGCAGTGCTAGAGCGCGAGACCTGGGGGCAGATACGCAGTATTTT.

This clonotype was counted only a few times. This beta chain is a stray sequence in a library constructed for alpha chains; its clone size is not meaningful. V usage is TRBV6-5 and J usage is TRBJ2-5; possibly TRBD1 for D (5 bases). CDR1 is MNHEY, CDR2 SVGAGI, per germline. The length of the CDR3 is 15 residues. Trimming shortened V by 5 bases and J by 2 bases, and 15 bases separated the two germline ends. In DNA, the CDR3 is TGTGCCAGCAGTCTAGAAGGGGCCTATCAAGAGACCCAGTACTTC. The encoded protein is CASSLEGAYQETQYF.

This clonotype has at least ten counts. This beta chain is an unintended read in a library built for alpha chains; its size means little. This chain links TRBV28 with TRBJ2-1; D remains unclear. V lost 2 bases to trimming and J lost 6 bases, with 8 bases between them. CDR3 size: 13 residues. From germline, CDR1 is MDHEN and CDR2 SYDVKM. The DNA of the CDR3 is TGTGCCAGCAGTTTAACTACCCTCAATGAGCAGTTCTTC. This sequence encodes CASSLTTLNEQFF.

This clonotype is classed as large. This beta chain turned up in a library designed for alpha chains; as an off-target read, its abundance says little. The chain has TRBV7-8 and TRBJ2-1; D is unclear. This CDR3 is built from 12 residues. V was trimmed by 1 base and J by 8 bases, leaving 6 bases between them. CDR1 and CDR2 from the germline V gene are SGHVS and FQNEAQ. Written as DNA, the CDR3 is TGTGCCAGCAGCTTAGTGGGTTATGAGCAGTTCTTC. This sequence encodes CASSLVGYEQFF.

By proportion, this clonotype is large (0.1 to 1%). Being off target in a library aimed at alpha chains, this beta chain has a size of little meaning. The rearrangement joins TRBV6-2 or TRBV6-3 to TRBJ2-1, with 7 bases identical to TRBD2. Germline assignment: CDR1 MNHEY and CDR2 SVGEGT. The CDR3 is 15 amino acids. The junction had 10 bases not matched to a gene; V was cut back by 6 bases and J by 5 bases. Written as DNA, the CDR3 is TGTGCCAGCAGGCCACTAGCGACCCCCCACAATGAGCAGTTCTTC. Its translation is CASRPLATPHNEQFF.

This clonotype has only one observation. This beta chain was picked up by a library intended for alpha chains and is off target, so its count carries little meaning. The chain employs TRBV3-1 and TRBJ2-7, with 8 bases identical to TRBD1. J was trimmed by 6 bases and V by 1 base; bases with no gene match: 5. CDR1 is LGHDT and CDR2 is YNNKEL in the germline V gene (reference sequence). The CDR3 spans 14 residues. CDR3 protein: CASSQVRTGSEQYF. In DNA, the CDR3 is TGTGCCAGCAGCCAAGTCAGGACAGGGAGCGAGCAGTACTTC.

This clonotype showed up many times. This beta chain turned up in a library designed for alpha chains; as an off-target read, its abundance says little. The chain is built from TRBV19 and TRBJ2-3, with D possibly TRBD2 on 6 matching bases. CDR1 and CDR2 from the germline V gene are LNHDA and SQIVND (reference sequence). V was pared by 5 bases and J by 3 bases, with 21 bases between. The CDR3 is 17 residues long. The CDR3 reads CASSPFGAGGGTDTQYF. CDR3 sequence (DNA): TGTGCCAGTAGTCCCTTCGGGGCGGGCGGAGGGACAGATACGCAGTATTTT.

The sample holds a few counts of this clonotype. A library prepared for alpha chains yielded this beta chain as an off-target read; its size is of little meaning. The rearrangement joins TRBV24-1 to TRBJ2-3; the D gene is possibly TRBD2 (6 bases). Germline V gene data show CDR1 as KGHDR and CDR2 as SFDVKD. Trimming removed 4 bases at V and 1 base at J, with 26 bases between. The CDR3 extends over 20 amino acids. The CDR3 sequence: CATSDSFVPYQAGGTDTQYF. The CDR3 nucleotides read TGTGCCACCAGTGACAGCTTCGTCCCTTATCAAGCGGGTGGCACAGATACGCAGTATTTT.